This entry lists 22 T cell receptor beta chains sequenced from one sample in a study of control samples from healthy donors and cancer patients. The protocol was immunoSEQ multiplex PCR, while the TCRdb copy is restricted to in-frame clones and leaves out a portion. The table shows 90,000 to 100,000 clones, with roughly 82% occurring only once. The sample comprised blood. The receptors shown here come from a man between 60 and 70 years old in good health.

The chain recombines TRBV11-2 with TRBJ2-7, with 9 positions matching TRBD1. The germline V gene has CDR1 SGHAT and CDR2 FQNNGV. The J segment lost 3 bases and the V segment lost 3 bases, leaving 3 bases of the junction unmatched. This CDR3 contains 14 residues. The CDR3 DNA sequence: TGTGCCAGCAGCTTGGGACAGGGTTACTACGAGCAGTACTTC. This encodes CASSLGQGYYEQYF.

The chain is built from TRBV10-2 and TRBJ1-1; D gene ambiguous. The CDR3 runs 15 residues. Germline assignment: CDR1 WSHSY and CDR2 SAAADI. Trimming pared 4 bases from V and 2 bases from J, leaving 14 bases between. The CDR3 loop reads CASSGSRGTNTEAFF. The CDR3 region has the DNA TGCGCCAGCAGTGGGAGCCGGGGAACCAACACTGAAGCTTTCTTT.

This clone is a singleton in its sample. The V call is TRBV5-6, the J call TRBJ2-5; a possible D gene is TRBD2 (6 bases). The CDR3 totals 15 residues. Germline V gene data show CDR1 as SGHDT and CDR2 as YYEEEE. Trimming took off 2 bases at V and 4 bases at J, with 15 bases between the two ends. The CDR3 nucleotides are TGTGCCAGCAGCTTATATACGGGAGTGCGAGAGACCCAGTACTTC. Translation: CASSLYTGVRETQYF.

The chain links TRBV30 to TRBJ2-2; D remains ambiguous. Germline V CDR1 and CDR2: GTSNPN, SVGIG (reference sequence). This CDR3 comprises 14 residues. V lost 1 base to trimming and J lost 5 bases, with 11 bases between them. CDR3 bases: TGTGCCTGGAGTGGGTCCCTGGAGACCGGGGAGCTGTTTTTT. Amino acids: CAWSGSLETGELFF. The complete variable domain, with remaining parts taken from reference TRBV30 and TRBJ2-2, reads SQTIHQWPATLVQPVGSPLSLECTVEGTSNPNLYWYRQAAGRGLQLLFYSVGIGQISSEVPQNLSASRPQDRQFILSSKKLLLSDSGFYLCAWSGSLETGELFFGEGSRLTVL.

The CDR3 coding sequence is TGTGCCAGCACCCCGACAGTAGGGGCTGGGGGCTACACCTTC. Protein: CASTPTVGAGGYTF. J is TRBJ1-2 and V is TRBV28; D perhaps matches TRBD1 (5 bases). Germline V gives CDR1 MDHEN, CDR2 SYDVKM. This CDR3 region has 14 residues. Trimming pared 7 bases from V and 8 bases from J, leaving 20 bases between.

The chain carries TRBV5-1 and TRBJ2-7, with D possibly being TRBD1 (6 bases). Trimming took off 1 base at V and 3 bases at J, with 11 bases between the two ends. CDR1 is SGHRS and CDR2 is YFSETQ in the germline V gene. The CDR3 sequence is 14 residues long. The CDR3 nucleotides are TGCGCCAGCAGCTTGAGACAGGCCGGCTACGAGCAGTACTTC. It is translated as CASSLRQAGYEQYF. The full variable domain, with the rest looked up from reference TRBV5-1 and TRBJ2-7, is KAGVTQTPRYLIKTRGQQVTLSCSPISGHRSVSWYQQTPGQGLQFLFEYFSETQRNKGNFPGRFSGRQFSNSRSEMNVSTLELGDSALYLCASSLRQAGYEQYFGPGTRLTVT.

V usage is TRBV19 and J usage is TRBJ1-1, with D unresolved. This CDR3 has 13 residues. Germline CDR1 is LNHDA and CDR2 is SQIVND (reference sequence). The V and J ends lost 5 bases and 0 bases respectively, with 7 bases between them. The CDR3 DNA reads as TGTGCCAGTAGTCGACCGGTGAACACTGAAGCTTTCTTT. It specifies CASSRPVNTEAFF.

The chain links TRBV5-6 to TRBJ1-6; 10 bases align to TRBD1. This CDR3 region has 17 residues. CDR1 and CDR2 (germline): SGHDT, YYEEEE. The trim removed 0 bases at V and 6 bases at J, leaving 6 bases unmatched. In nucleotides, the CDR3 is TGTGCCAGCAGCTTGGGATTTGGGACAGGGGTTAATTCACCCCTCCACTTT. It specifies CASSLGFGTGVNSPLHF. The full variable domain, in which reference TRBV5-6 and TRBJ1-6 provide the parts outside the CDR3, is DAGVTQSPTHLIKTRGQQVTLRCSPKSGHDTVSWYQQALGQGPQFIFQYYEEEERQRGNFPDRFSGHQFPNYSSELNVNALLLGDSALYLCASSLGFGTGVNSPLHFGNGTRLTVT.

J is TRBJ1-2 and V is TRBV30, with 9 bases matching TRBD1. The V and J ends lost 0 bases and 4 bases, in that order; junction bases with no gene match: 9. The CDR3 is 16 amino acids. Germline V CDR1 and CDR2: GTSNPN, SVGIG (reference sequence). For the CDR3, the DNA is TGTGCCTGGAGTGTTGTAGGACAGGGGTTCACCTATGGCTACACCTTC. Encoded protein: CAWSVVGQGFTYGYTF.

The rearrangement links TRBV27 to TRBJ2-7, with TRBD1 matching 7 bases. V was clipped by 5 bases and J by 7 bases; unmatched bases: 8. The CDR3 is made up of 13 amino acids. Per germline, CDR1 MNHEY and CDR2 SMNVEV (reference sequence). The CDR3 here is CASSTGQVREQYF. CDR3 coding DNA: TGTGCCAGCAGTACAGGACAGGTCAGAGAGCAGTACTTC.

The chain is built from TRBV6-6 and TRBJ1-5; 8 bases agree with TRBD1. This CDR3 comprises 18 residues. Germline V gives CDR1 MNHNY, CDR2 SVGAGI (reference sequence). V shed 5 bases and J 4 bases; nucleotides not matched to a gene: 16. CDR3: CASSQHLRDRNFNQPQHF. The CDR3 bases are TGTGCCAGCAGTCAACACCTCCGGGACAGGAACTTTAATCAGCCCCAGCATTTT.

The gene calls are TRBV30 and TRBJ2-7; 10 bases are a match to TRBD2. This CDR3 spans 19 amino acids. CDR1 and CDR2 (germline): GTSNPN, SVGIG (reference sequence). Unmatched junction bases numbered 16, after V lost 0 bases and J lost 2 bases. As DNA, the CDR3 is TGTGCCTGGAGTGTACGACCCTGGGCTAGCGGGAGCCGAACCTACGAGCAGTACTTC. This gives the protein CAWSVRPWASGSRTYEQYF.

V usage is TRBV7-2 and J usage is TRBJ2-1, with TRBD2 matching 10 bases. The CDR3 has 16 amino acids. V trimming: 2 bases; J trimming: 9 bases; junction bases outside the gene matches: 10. From germline, CDR1 is SGHTA and CDR2 FQGNSA. In nucleotides, the CDR3 is TGTGCCAGCAGCTTACCTAGCGGGAGAGGAGCGGGTGAGCAGTTCTTC. Translated: CASSLPSGRGAGEQFF.

In its sample, this clone was seen once. The chain links TRBV9 to TRBJ1-1; maybe TRBD1 (6 bases). CDR3 length: 14 residues. The germline CDR1 and CDR2 sequences are SGDLS and YYNGEE. The V and J ends lost 4 bases and 2 bases respectively, with 12 bases between them. CDR3: CASSKGTLNTEAFF. CDR3 DNA sequence: TGTGCCAGCAGCAAAGGGACACTAAACACTGAAGCTTTCTTT.

The chain uses TRBV4-1 and TRBJ1-4; no firm D call. There are 13 residues in the CDR3. Germline CDR1 is MGHRA and CDR2 is YSYEKL. The V and J ends lost 2 bases and 7 bases respectively, with 8 bases between them. This CDR3 is CASSQLNSEKLFF. The CDR3 DNA reads as TGCGCCAGCAGCCAACTTAACAGTGAAAAACTGTTTTTT.

The chain combines TRBV19 with TRBJ2-1, with 12 bases fitting TRBD2. The CDR3 length is 14 residues. Per germline, CDR1 LNHDA and CDR2 SQIVND (reference sequence). Trimming at V came to 9 bases and at J to 4 bases, leaving 4 bases not matched to a gene. The CDR3 DNA follows: TGTGCCAGCCTAGCGGGAGGGCCGTACAATGAGCAGTTCTTC. Translation: CASLAGGPYNEQFF. The full variable domain, its missing parts supplied by reference TRBV19 and TRBJ2-1, is DGGITQSPKYLFRKEGQNVTLSCEQNLNHDAMYWYRQDPGQGLRLIYYSQIVNDFQKGDIAEGYSVSREKKESFPLTVTSAQKNPTAFYLCASLAGGPYNEQFFGPGTRLTVL.

The rearrangement links TRBV6-5 to TRBJ1-3, with unresolved D. This CDR3 region has 14 residues. Germline assignment: CDR1 MNHEY and CDR2 SVGAGI. The V end was cut by 7 bases, the J end by 0 bases, with 10 bases between. The DNA of the CDR3 is TGTGCCAGCAAGGCGGCCAACTCTGGAAACACCATATATTTT. Its translation is CASKAANSGNTIYF.

The V gene is TRBV24-1, the J gene TRBJ1-2; D unclear. V was cut by 3 bases and J by 1 base, with 5 bases left in between. Germline CDR1 is KGHDR and CDR2 is SFDVKD. The CDR3 is made up of 13 amino acids. The CDR3 bases are TGTGCCACCAGTGATGGGGTTAACTATGGCTACACCTTC. Its translation: CATSDGVNYGYTF.

This clone was recorded once. This sequence joins TRBV4-2 and TRBJ2-2, with 8 nucleotides matching TRBD1. V lost 3 bases, J lost 1 base, and 7 bases stayed unmatched. The length of the CDR3 is 17 residues. CDR1 LGHNA and CDR2 YNFKEQ come from the germline V gene. CDR3 protein: CASSHDRTGLNTGELFF. DNA of the CDR3: TGTGCCAGCAGCCATGATAGGACAGGGCTGAACACCGGGGAGCTGTTTTTT.

The gene calls are TRBV2 and TRBJ2-3; D perhaps matches TRBD2 (5 bases). CDR3 length equals 14 residues. Between the trimmed V and J ends, which lost 2 bases and 7 bases, there was a span of 13 bases. The germline V gene has CDR1 SNHLY and CDR2 FYNNEI. In DNA form, the CDR3 reads TGTGCCAGCAGTGAACGCGGGCCCGATTATACGCAGTATTTT. Translating gives CASSERGPDYTQYF. Full variable domain (remainder filled in from reference TRBV2 and TRBJ2-3): EPEVTQTPSHQVTQMGQEVILRCVPISNHLYFYWYRQILGQKVEFLVSFYNNEISEKSEIFDDQFSVERPDGSNFTLKIRSTKLEDSAMYFCASSERGPDYTQYFGPGTRLTVL.

CDR3 protein: CASSRTGDLSGNTIYF. DNA for the CDR3: TGCGCCAGCAGTAGGACAGGGGACCTCTCTGGAAACACCATATATTTT. This chain links TRBV5-1 with TRBJ1-3; 9 nucleotides match TRBD1. Germline V gene lookup returns CDR1 SGHRS and CDR2 YFSETQ. V shed 5 bases and J 0 bases; nucleotides not matched to a gene: 6. The CDR3 sequence is 16 residues long.

The rearrangement joins TRBV6-5 to TRBJ2-2; 9 positions agree with TRBD1. Germline V gene sequence: CDR1 MNHEY, CDR2 SVGAGI. The junction had 7 bases not matched to a gene; V was cut back by 10 bases and J by 4 bases. The CDR3 is 14 residues long. CDR3 bases: TGTGCCACCAAGACAGGGGGACGCACCGGGGAGCTGTTTTTT. Its translation: CATKTGGRTGELFF.